This T cell receptor (beta chain) was captured by sequencing in a study of cytomegalovirus exposure and HLA in healthy donors. For the study at large: The same platform as the 650 to 700 first-cohort repertoires was used for the 90 to 150 validation repertoires, a later analysis reported.

Losses at the gene ends were 5 bases for V and 6 bases for J; bases not matched to a gene: 3. The germline CDR1 and CDR2 sequences are SGHVS and FNYEAQ. The CDR3 consists of 12 residues. About this clone: Its antigen is currently unknown.

Clones were sequenced by immunoSEQ multiplex PCR, and TCRdb holds only the in-frame ones, with some missing. The table lists over 200,000 clones, 70% to 90% of them singletons. Points from the study as a whole: Researchers reported that three CMV-associated chains were confirmed in vitro as CMV antigen-specific.

The source of this sequence is a woman aged 18-29 years in good health and CMV-seronegative. This chain uses TRBV7-6 with TRBJ2-7; 8 nucleotides line up with TRBD2. The sample comprised PBMCs. The CDR3 DNA follows: TGTGCCAGCAGCCCCCGGGGGGGCGAGCAGTACTTC. It encodes CASSPRGGEQYF.